The 21 T cell receptor beta chains listed next were all sequenced from one sample in a study of cytomegalovirus exposure and HLA in healthy donors. TCRdb's table, derived via immunoSEQ multiplex PCR, lists solely in-frame clones and lacks some. Among approximately 300,000 clones listed, roughly 90% were seen once. Sequenced material: PBMCs. The source of these receptors is a woman between 18 and 30 years old in good health and CMV-seronegative.

This sequence joins TRBV27 and TRBJ1-2; D not resolved. The CDR3 contains 13 residues. The germline V gene has CDR1 MNHEY and CDR2 SMNVEV (reference sequence). V was cut by 5 bases and J by 7 bases, with 14 bases left in between. DNA for the CDR3: TGTGCCAGCAGTACTTCCCCCTCGGGTGGCTACACCTTC. This sequence encodes CASSTSPSGGYTF.

The rearrangement links TRBV5-1 to TRBJ2-1; D possibly corresponds to TRBD2 (7 bases). The CDR3 is 16 residues long. Trimming took 3 bases from V and 5 from J, leaving 18 bases between them. CDR1 and CDR2 (germline): SGHRS, YFSETQ. The CDR3, as DNA: TGCGCCAGCAGCTACCCACGGGGGGCGGAAAACAATGAGCAGTTCTTC. This codes for CASSYPRGAENNEQFF. Full variable domain (outside the CDR3, taken from reference TRBV5-1 and TRBJ2-1): KAGVTQTPRYLIKTRGQQVTLSCSPISGHRSVSWYQQTPGQGLQFLFEYFSETQRNKGNFPGRFSGRQFSNSRSEMNVSTLELGDSALYLCASSYPRGAENNEQFFGPGTRLTVL.

The chain employs TRBV6-5 and TRBJ2-7; D is perhaps TRBD2 (6 bases). Germline CDR1 and CDR2: MNHEY and SVGAGI. The CDR3 consists of 15 residues. Trimming took 3 bases from V and 4 from J, leaving 16 bases between them. CDR3 sequence (DNA): TGTGCCAGCAGTTATAAGGAGGGTGGGGTATACGAGCAGTACTTC. This translates into CASSYKEGGVYEQYF.

The chain links TRBV5-1 to TRBJ2-3, with TRBD2 matching 11 bases. This CDR3 is 14 amino acids long. Germline loops: CDR1 SGHRS, CDR2 YFSETQ. With V trimmed by 5 bases and J by 3 bases, 2 bases remained unmatched. This CDR3 is CASRWTSGTDTQYF. The CDR3 DNA is TGCGCCAGCAGATGGACTAGCGGGACAGATACGCAGTATTTT.

This chain connects TRBV6-5 to TRBJ2-7; 9 bases are shared with TRBD1. CDR1 MNHEY and CDR2 SVGAGI come from the germline V gene. The CDR3 has 15 amino acids. V lost 0 bases, J lost 1 base, and 1 base stayed unmatched. CDR3: CASSYSGQGSYEQYF. The CDR3 DNA reads TGTGCCAGCAGTTACTCAGGACAGGGGTCCTACGAGCAGTACTTC.

The V call is TRBV5-1, the J call TRBJ2-7, with unresolved D. Germline lookup yields CDR1 SGHRS and CDR2 YFSETQ. This CDR3 has 15 residues. V was clipped by 0 bases and J by 1 base, with 11 bases between them. The CDR3 here is CASSLDSSGSYEQYF. The CDR3 DNA follows: TGCGCCAGCAGCTTGGACTCCTCCGGTTCCTACGAGCAGTACTTC.

The rearrangement uses TRBV9 and TRBJ2-7; tentatively, D is TRBD1 (6 bases). The CDR3 runs 15 residues. V gave up 0 bases and J gave up 3 bases, with 13 bases separating them. Germline V gene sequence: CDR1 SGDLS, CDR2 YYNGEE. The CDR3: CASSVGGQFIYEQYF. The CDR3, as DNA: TGTGCCAGCAGCGTAGGGGGGCAGTTCATCTACGAGCAGTACTTC.

The rearrangement links TRBV29-1 to TRBJ2-3; D is ambiguous. Germline CDR1 reads SQVTM; CDR2 reads ANQGSEA. The V end was cut by 3 bases, the J end by 0 bases, with 13 bases between. This CDR3 has 15 amino acids. The CDR3 DNA follows: TGCAGCGTTGATTACGGCAGGCCTAGCACAGATACGCAGTATTTT. Translating gives CSVDYGRPSTDTQYF.

The chain joins TRBV19 to TRBJ2-1; possibly TRBD2 for D (6 bases). V was clipped by 2 bases and J by 7 bases, with 9 bases between them. The CDR3 is 13 residues long. CDR1 is LNHDA, CDR2 SQIVND, per germline (reference sequence). The CDR3 DNA follows: TGTGCCAGTAGTATACCGACTAGTAATGAGCAGTTCTTC. Residues: CASSIPTSNEQFF.

The chain combines TRBV2 with TRBJ1-1; D possibly corresponds to TRBD1 (5 bases). Trimming took 4 bases from V and 1 from J, leaving 10 bases between them. This CDR3 contains 14 residues. Germline loops: CDR1 SNHLY, CDR2 FYNNEI. DNA for the CDR3: TGTGCCAGCAGTGCTGACAGCCAGAACACTGAAGCTTTCTTT. Encoded protein: CASSADSQNTEAFF.

V gene TRBV4-2 combines with J gene TRBJ2-7; TRBD2 agrees at 8 bases. Germline V gene sequence: CDR1 LGHNA, CDR2 YNFKEQ. The CDR3 spans 16 residues. V lost 2 bases, J lost 1 base, and 7 bases stayed unmatched. For the CDR3, the DNA is TGTGCCAGCAGCCAACCGGGACTAGGGGTTTCCTACGAGCAGTACTTC. This translates into CASSQPGLGVSYEQYF.

The chain links TRBV2 to TRBJ2-1; 15 bases fit TRBD2. V shed 9 bases, J shed 8 bases, and the junction held 11 bases outside the gene matches. The CDR3 runs to 16 residues. The germline V gene has CDR1 SNHLY and CDR2 FYNNEI. Here the CDR3 DNA reads TGTGCCAGTCAACCCTGGACTAGCGGGAGGGCCTATGAGCAGTTCTTC. Amino acids: CASQPWTSGRAYEQFF.

This clone appeared once. The chain combines TRBV25-1 with TRBJ2-1; 7 bases are a match to TRBD1. The CDR3 runs to 15 residues. V was clipped by 5 bases and J by 7 bases; unmatched bases: 11. Germline V gives CDR1 MGHDK, CDR2 SYGVNS. CDR3 loop: CASSRNSGTANEQFF. For the CDR3, the DNA is TGTGCCAGCAGTAGGAACTCCGGGACAGCAAATGAGCAGTTCTTC.

This clone was counted once. The V gene is TRBV4-3, the J gene TRBJ2-1; TRBD2 aligns across 7 bases. J lost 5 bases, V lost 0 bases, and 13 bases had no gene match. CDR1 is LGHNA and CDR2 is YSLEER in the germline V gene. This CDR3 comprises 18 residues. CDR3 residues: CASSQDLPLAGNNNEQFF. The CDR3 DNA is TGCGCCAGCAGCCAAGATCTCCCTTTAGCGGGTAATAACAATGAGCAGTTCTTC.

V usage is TRBV7-3 and J usage is TRBJ1-2, with TRBD1 matching over 7 bases. The CDR3 length is 14 residues. The V and J ends lost 2 bases and 7 bases, in that order; junction bases with no gene match: 7. Germline lookup yields CDR1 SGHTA and CDR2 FQGTGA. The CDR3 protein is CASSLSGQDIGYTF. CDR3 bases: TGTGCCAGCAGCTTATCCGGACAGGACATTGGCTACACCTTC.

The chain recombines TRBV28 with TRBJ2-4; maybe TRBD2 (7 bases). Trimming took 8 bases from V and 9 from J, leaving 14 bases between them. This CDR3 has 12 residues. CDR1 MDHEN and CDR2 SYDVKM come from the germline V gene. The CDR3 here is CASGGGESIQYF. For the CDR3, the DNA is TGTGCCAGCGGAGGGGGGGAGAGCATTCAGTACTTC. The complete variable domain, with remaining parts taken from reference TRBV28 and TRBJ2-4, reads DVKVTQSSRYLVKRTGEKVFLECVQDMDHENMFWYRQDPGLGLRLIYFSYDVKMKEKGDIPEGYSVSREKKERFSLILESASTNQTSMYLCASGGGESIQYFGAGTRLSVL.

This clone showed up just a few times. Here the CDR3 reads CASSESDISDYGYTF. The CDR3 DNA sequence: TGTGCCAGCAGTGAGTCAGACATTTCTGACTATGGCTACACCTTC. This sequence joins TRBV2 and TRBJ1-2; no definite D call. CDR1 SNHLY and CDR2 FYNNEI come from the germline V gene. The CDR3 is 15 amino acids. The V gene lost 3 bases and the J gene lost 3 bases, with 14 bases spanning the gap.

The V call is TRBV9, the J call TRBJ2-1; 11 bases agree with TRBD1. This CDR3 spans 15 amino acids. The V segment lost 9 bases and the J segment 10 bases; nucleotides outside the gene matches: 15. Germline-derived CDR1 and CDR2 are SGDLS and YYNGEE. The CDR3 DNA reads TGTGCCACCGCGACGGACGGGACAGGGGGAAGCGAGCAGTTCTTC. Its protein is CATATDGTGGSEQFF. The full variable domain, with the rest looked up from reference TRBV9 and TRBJ2-1, is DSGVTQTPKHLITATGQRVTLRCSPRSGDLSVYWYQQSLDQGLQFLIQYYNGEERAKGNILERFSAQQFPDLHSELNLSSLELGDSALYFCATATDGTGGSEQFFGPGTRLTVL.

The chain joins TRBV6-5 to TRBJ1-2; D is possibly TRBD1 (5 bases). The CDR3 sequence is 13 residues long. Germline values: CDR1 MNHEY, CDR2 SVGAGI. V was cut by 6 bases and J by 1 base, with 9 bases left in between. This chain's CDR3 is CASSQTVNYGYTF. DNA for the CDR3: TGTGCCAGCAGCCAGACAGTTAACTATGGCTACACCTTC.

The CDR3 loop reads CASSRDTGVKGYTF. CDR3 nucleotide sequence: TGTGCCAGCAGCAGGGACACCGGTGTTAAAGGCTACACCTTC. The chain employs TRBV6-5 and TRBJ1-2; D might be TRBD1 (6 bases). CDR3 length equals 14 residues. Germline V gene data show CDR1 as MNHEY and CDR2 as SVGAGI. V lost 6 bases and J 8 bases, leaving 19 bases between the germline ends.

The V and J genes are TRBV9 and TRBJ2-1; 7 nucleotides align to TRBD2. The V gene end was trimmed by 4 bases and the J gene end by 6 bases; junction bases not matched to a gene: 13. Germline V gene lookup returns CDR1 SGDLS and CDR2 YYNGEE. This CDR3 region has 16 residues. The CDR3 protein is CASSTGGAGAFNEQFF. In DNA form, the CDR3 reads TGTGCCAGCAGCACTGGTGGTGCGGGAGCGTTCAATGAGCAGTTCTTC.